These 31 T cell receptor beta chains came from one sample sequenced in a study of regulatory T cells in long-lasting Graves disease. The time point was: newly diagnosed GD, antithyroid drugs for less than 3 months. RNA isolated from PBMCs was used to make the TCR library. Sequencing libraries for TCR beta were prepared with iRepertoire HTBI primers and Arm-PCR of CDR3 regions. MiXCR, run by TCRdb on the multiplex PCR reads, gives a single entry per CDR3 protein. The data contain some 490,000 distinct CDR3 sequences, approximately 12% of them seen just once; the ten biggest clones take up over 7%. The same data also went into a second study, on T cells in Graves' hyperthyroidism and ophthalmopathy.

Sequences were derived from peripheral blood mononuclear cells (PBMCs), sampled at new diagnosis, from a patient treated with antithyroid drugs. The receptors stem from a woman aged 30 to 39 with Graves disease.

This clonotype occurred many times. This chain uses TRBV30 with TRBJ1-5; 10 bases agree with TRBD1. CDR1 GTSNPN and CDR2 SVGIG come from the germline V gene (reference sequence). The CDR3 consists of 14 residues. The junction had 10 bases not matched to a gene; V was cut back by 8 bases and J by 6 bases. CDR3 in amino acids: CASTGTGAGQPQHF. Here the CDR3 DNA reads TGTGCCAGCACCGGGACAGGGGCTGGTCAGCCCCAGCATTTT.

This clonotype has a count of ten or more. Here the CDR3 DNA reads TGCAGTGCCACAGGGACTAGCGAACCTTACAATGAGCAGTTCTTC. Translating gives CSATGTSEPYNEQFF. This sequence joins TRBV20-1 and TRBJ2-1; 10 nucleotides align to TRBD2. This CDR3 contains 15 residues. V was pared by 6 bases and J by 4 bases, with 9 bases of the junction left unmatched. Germline V gene sequence: CDR1 DFQATT, CDR2 SNEGSKA (reference sequence).

This clonotype was detected many times. V is TRBV5-1 and J is TRBJ2-3; 7 bases map to TRBD2. V shed 1 base, J shed 8 bases, and the junction held 16 bases outside the gene matches. CDR3 length: 17 residues. Germline V CDR1 and CDR2: SGHRS, YFSETQ. The CDR3 DNA follows: TGCGCCAGCAGCTTGCAGATGACTAGCCCCGGTAAGGCTACGCAGTATTTT. It is translated as CASSLQMTSPGKATQYF.

CDR3 coding DNA: TGTGCCAGCAATCCTTCGGACAGGGACCAACCGTACTCTGGAAACACCATATATTTT. Protein: CASNPSDRDQPYSGNTIYF. V is TRBV7-9 and J is TRBJ1-3; 8 bases are a match to TRBD1. Unmatched junction bases numbered 17, after V lost 7 bases and J lost 0 bases. The CDR3 loop spans 19 amino acids. Per the germline V gene, CDR1 is SEHNR and CDR2 is FQNEAQ (reference sequence).

The chain uses TRBV2 and TRBJ1-3, with D perhaps TRBD1 (6 bases). The germline gives CDR1 SNHLY, CDR2 FYNNEI. This CDR3 comprises 15 residues. V shed 5 bases and J shed 0 bases, with 11 bases lying between them. The CDR3 nucleotides read TGTGCCAGCAGTAAGGACAGAATCTCTGGAAACACCATATATTTT. Translation: CASSKDRISGNTIYF.

This clonotype has a count of ten or more. The rearrangement joins TRBV11-2 to TRBJ1-3, with unresolved D. The V and J ends lost 6 bases and 7 bases respectively, with 13 bases between them. Germline V gives CDR1 SGHAT, CDR2 FQNNGV. This CDR3 spans 13 amino acids. CDR3 nucleotides: TGTGCCAGCAGGTCCGTGGCGAGGAACACCATATATTTT. Amino acids: CASRSVARNTIYF.

This clonotype was counted between two and nine times. A much larger clone is a single base away; this may be a read error. The CDR3 does not end in the conserved phenylalanine or tryptophan, so this is likely a read error. The chain carries TRBV18 and TRBJ2-2, with 8 positions matching TRBD1. The CDR3 spans 16 residues. Germline assignment: CDR1 KGHSH and CDR2 LQKENI. J lost 4 bases, V lost 4 bases, and 8 bases had no gene match. The CDR3: CASSRQGTRGTGELFL. CDR3 sequence (DNA): TGTGCCAGCTCACGACAGGGGACCCGAGGCACCGGGGAGCTGTTTCTT.

Notes on this clonotype: A single base separates this from a much larger clone, so it may be a read error. The genes are TRBV28 and TRBJ1-5, with TRBD1 as a possible D gene (6 bases). Trimming removed 5 bases at V and 2 bases at J, with 16 bases between. This CDR3 comprises 16 residues. Germline CDR1 reads MDHEN; CDR2 reads SYDVKM. The CDR3 is CASSDQDSPGNQPQHF. The CDR3, as DNA: TGTGCCAGCAGTGATCAGGACAGCCCTGGCAATCAGCCCCAGCATTTT. Variable domain in full (rest from reference TRBV28 and TRBJ1-5): DVKVTQSSRYLVKRTGEKVFLECVQDMDHENMFWYRQDPGLGLRLIYFSYDVKMKEKGDIPEGYSVSREKKERFSLILESASTNQTSMYLCASSDQDSPGNQPQHFGDGTRLSIL.

This clonotype was picked up many times. The chain couples TRBV11-2 to TRBJ2-7; TRBD2 is a possible D gene (6 bases). This CDR3 has 15 residues. The V gene lost 1 base and the J gene lost 2 bases, with 12 bases spanning the gap. The germline gives CDR1 SGHAT, CDR2 FQNNGV. The CDR3 sequence: CASSLVAGITYEQYF. The DNA for the CDR3 is TGTGCCAGCAGCTTAGTTGCGGGAATTACCTACGAGCAGTACTTC.

This clonotype was detected many times. The chain uses TRBV11-3 and TRBJ2-3; D gene unclear. The length of the CDR3 is 16 residues. CDR1 is SGHNT and CDR2 is YENEEA in the germline V gene. Trimming took 7 bases from V and 2 from J, leaving 19 bases between them. The CDR3 loop is CASTTGLGPYTDTQYF. Written as DNA, the CDR3 is TGTGCCAGCACCACTGGGTTGGGCCCCTACACAGATACGCAGTATTTT.

In this sample, this clonotype turned up many times. This chain uses TRBV12-3 or TRBV12-4 with TRBJ1-6, with D perhaps matching TRBD1 (5 bases). Deletions cut 7 bases from V and 10 bases from J, with 20 bases between. This CDR3 region has 15 residues. CDR3 loop: CASTVAGPRGSPLHF. DNA for the CDR3: TGTGCCAGCACTGTAGCTGGACCCCGGGGCTCACCCCTCCACTTT.

In its sample, this clonotype was seen many times. CDR3 sequence (DNA): TGTGCCAGCAGTTTAGTGCCAGGGGGCTATGGCTACACCTTC. As protein: CASSLVPGGYGYTF. The chain employs TRBV12-3 or TRBV12-4 and TRBJ1-2; the match to TRBD1 covers 7 bases. Losses at the gene ends were 1 base for V and 4 bases for J; bases not matched to a gene: 3. CDR3 size: 14 residues.

In its sample, this clonotype was seen many times. The chain is built from TRBV19 and TRBJ2-5, with 9 bases aligning to TRBD2. This CDR3 spans 16 amino acids. The V segment lost 10 bases and the J segment 5 bases; nucleotides outside the gene matches: 17. The V gene's germline CDR1 is LNHDA and CDR2 SQIVND (reference sequence). CDR3 bases: TGTGCCACTAAGACTAGCGGATTATTTACGGCGGAGACCCAGTACTTC. Amino acids: CATKTSGLFTAETQYF.

This clonotype was detected only a few times. This sequence joins TRBV13 and TRBJ2-3, with 10 bases matching TRBD2. The germline gives CDR1 PRHDT, CDR2 FYEKMQ (reference sequence). The CDR3 runs 20 residues. The J segment lost 7 bases and the V segment lost 1 base, leaving 20 bases of the junction unmatched. CDR3 DNA: TGTGCCAGCAGCTTAGAAGGCCTAGCGGGAGTAGGACCCGGGGAAAATACGCAGTATTTT. It specifies CASSLEGLAGVGPGENTQYF.

There are many counts of this clonotype. The CDR3 bases are TGTGCCAGCAGTTACTCACAGGCGTCTGGGGCAGATACGCAGTATTTT. Residues: CASSYSQASGADTQYF. The chain recombines TRBV6-5 with TRBJ2-3; possible D gene TRBD1, 5 bases. Germline CDR1 and CDR2: MNHEY and SVGAGI. V gave up 0 bases and J gave up 4 bases, with 14 bases separating them. CDR3 length: 16 residues.

This clonotype was seen a handful of times. The chain is built from TRBV24-1 and TRBJ2-1; TRBD2 agrees at 7 bases. Trimming removed 4 bases from V and 6 bases from J; junction bases left unmatched: 11. The CDR3 extends over 16 amino acids. In germline, CDR1 is KGHDR, CDR2 SFDVKD. In DNA form, the CDR3 reads TGTGCCACCAGTGACCTGAGGACTAGTGGGAGCAATGAGCAGTTCTTC. Its translation is CATSDLRTSGSNEQFF.

The chain employs TRBV20-1 and TRBJ2-2; D not certain. The V end lost 2 bases, the J end lost 7 bases, and 8 bases lay between the germline ends. From germline, CDR1 is DFQATT and CDR2 SNEGSKA (reference sequence). This CDR3 region has 12 residues. The CDR3 loop reads CSARKYLGELFF. The CDR3 DNA is TGCAGTGCTAGAAAGTACCTCGGGGAGCTGTTTTTT.

This chain connects TRBV19 to TRBJ2-7, with 7 bases aligning to TRBD2. With V trimmed by 6 bases and J by 6 bases, 5 bases remained unmatched. This CDR3 contains 12 residues. The V gene's germline CDR1 is LNHDA and CDR2 SQIVND (reference sequence). The CDR3 bases are TGTGCCAGTAGAGGGAGGGAAGGCGAGCAGTACTTC. Residues: CASRGREGEQYF. The full variable domain, with the rest looked up from reference TRBV19 and TRBJ2-7, is DGGITQSPKYLFRKEGQNVTLSCEQNLNHDAMYWYRQDPGQGLRLIYYSQIVNDFQKGDIAEGYSVSREKKESFPLTVTSAQKNPTAFYLCASRGREGEQYFGPGTRLTVT.

This chain joins TRBV18 and TRBJ2-7; unclear D gene. V was shortened by 2 bases and J by 6 bases, with 14 bases between the two germline ends. Germline V gene data show CDR1 as KGHSH and CDR2 as LQKENI. The CDR3 has 14 residues. The CDR3 sequence is CASSPIQARAEQYF. The DNA for the CDR3 is TGTGCCAGCTCACCAATCCAAGCAAGGGCCGAGCAGTACTTC.

The V gene is TRBV20-1, the J gene TRBJ2-1; D unresolved. V was trimmed by 5 bases and J by 8 bases, leaving 13 bases between them. The CDR3 is 12 residues long. Germline V gives CDR1 DFQATT, CDR2 SNEGSKA (reference sequence). Here the CDR3 DNA reads TGCAGTGCTGAGCAAAATAAGGATGAGCAGTTCTTC. It is translated as CSAEQNKDEQFF.

The chain couples TRBV7-6 to TRBJ2-7; TRBD1 matches at 7 bases. V gave up 4 bases and J gave up 12 bases; unmatched junction bases: 15. Germline V gene sequence: CDR1 SGHVS, CDR2 FNYEAQ. The CDR3 sequence is 14 residues long. CDR3 sequence reads: CASSYDRDLGVMYF. CDR3 in DNA: TGTGCCAGCAGCTACGACAGGGATTTAGGCGTGATGTACTTC.

Many counts were recorded for this clonotype. The V and J genes are TRBV27 and TRBJ1-1, with 9 bases identical to TRBD1. The V gene's germline CDR1 is MNHEY and CDR2 SMNVEV (reference sequence). The CDR3 length is 14 residues. V dropped 2 bases and J dropped 4; count of bases not matched to a gene: 2. CDR3 sequence reads: CASSLTGGVTEAFF. CDR3 nucleotide sequence: TGTGCCAGCAGTTTAACAGGGGGCGTCACTGAAGCTTTCTTT.

This clonotype was counted many times. CDR3 protein: CASRSHRLEQYF. The CDR3 nucleotides are TGTGCCAGCAGATCCCATCGATTAGAGCAGTACTTC. This sequence joins TRBV6-2 or TRBV6-3 and TRBJ2-7; D not certain. The CDR3 length is 12 residues. Deletions cut 6 bases from V and 7 bases from J, with 13 bases between. CDR1 is MNHEY and CDR2 is SVGEGT in the germline V gene.

Only one count was recorded for this clonotype. This chain uses TRBV15 with TRBJ1-4; TRBD1 aligns across 9 bases. The CDR3 spans 17 residues. V shed 0 bases, J shed 8 bases, and the junction held 10 bases outside the gene matches. Germline V lookup: CDR1 LNHNV, CDR2 YYDKDF (reference sequence). CDR3 nucleotides: TGTGCCACCAGCAGAGATCGGTTAGGACAGGGGCGCGAAAAACTGTTTTTT. This encodes CATSRDRLGQGREKLFF.

This clonotype appeared many times. The rearrangement joins TRBV9 to TRBJ2-1, with 7 positions matching TRBD1. The V gene's germline CDR1 is SGDLS and CDR2 YYNGEE. There are 15 residues in the CDR3. J lost 7 bases, V lost 3 bases, and 10 bases had no gene match. The CDR3 nucleotides are TGTGCCAGCAGCGCGACAGGGATCCAATTTAATGAGCAGTTCTTC. Translation gives CASSATGIQFNEQFF.

This clonotype was recorded many times. The rearrangement links TRBV24-1 to TRBJ2-1; 7 nucleotides line up with TRBD1. Germline-derived CDR1 and CDR2 are KGHDR and SFDVKD. Trimming cost V 3 bases and J 6 bases; bases outside gene matches: 16. The CDR3 is 18 residues long. CDR3 bases: TGTGCCACCAGTGATCCTCTTTCTAGGGACAGTTCAGGCAATGAGCAGTTCTTC. Its protein is CATSDPLSRDSSGNEQFF.

In the case of this clonotype: With a far larger clone one base away, a read error is the likely cause. The rearrangement joins TRBV10-3 to TRBJ1-5; D is perhaps TRBD1 (5 bases). Per germline, CDR1 ENHRY and CDR2 SYGVKD. Trimming stripped 4 bases from V and 7 bases from J, with 14 bases between. The CDR3 is made up of 14 amino acids. CDR3 DNA sequence: TGTGCCATCAGTGGCGGGGACCCAAGCCAGCCCCAGCATTTT. The encoded protein is CAISGGDPSQPQHF.

This clonotype was picked up a small number of times. The chain links TRBV10-3 to TRBJ2-6; TRBD1 matches 8 bases. This CDR3 spans 17 amino acids. V was clipped by 10 bases and J by 0 bases; unmatched bases: 11. Germline V gene lookup returns CDR1 ENHRY and CDR2 SYGVKD. CDR3 in amino acids: CATHRGQATSGANVLTF. The CDR3 nucleotides read TGTGCCACTCACAGGGGACAGGCCACCTCTGGGGCCAACGTCCTGACTTTC.

J is TRBJ2-1 and V is TRBV19, with TRBD1 matching over 7 bases. Unmatched junction bases numbered 9, after V lost 9 bases and J lost 7 bases. Germline V gene data show CDR1 as LNHDA and CDR2 as SQIVND (reference sequence). CDR3 length: 13 amino acids. This chain's CDR3 is CASQSTGRNEQFF. The CDR3 nucleotides are TGTGCCAGCCAGTCGACAGGGCGTAATGAGCAGTTCTTC. The full variable domain, its missing parts supplied by reference TRBV19 and TRBJ2-1, is DGGITQSPKYLFRKEGQNVTLSCEQNLNHDAMYWYRQDPGQGLRLIYYSQIVNDFQKGDIAEGYSVSREKKESFPLTVTSAQKNPTAFYLCASQSTGRNEQFFGPGTRLTVL.

This rearrangement joins TRBV7-9 to TRBJ2-7; 10 bases agree with TRBD2. With V trimmed by 5 bases and J by 3 bases, 4 bases remained unmatched. CDR3 length: 14 residues. In germline, CDR1 is SEHNR, CDR2 FQNEAQ (reference sequence). The CDR3 sequence: CASSPASGSYEQYF. In DNA form, the CDR3 reads TGTGCCAGCAGCCCCGCTAGCGGGAGCTACGAGCAGTACTTC.

This clonotype occurred many times. V is TRBV28 and J is TRBJ1-1; D is uncertain. Trimming took off 4 bases at V and 1 base at J, with 10 bases between the two ends. Germline V lookup: CDR1 MDHEN, CDR2 SYDVKM. The CDR3 spans 14 residues. The CDR3 is CASSSRGKNTEAFF. CDR3 in DNA: TGTGCCAGCAGTTCCCGGGGAAAGAACACTGAAGCTTTCTTT.